These 23 T cell receptor beta chains came from one sample sequenced in a study of OX40 agonist ivuxolimab in advanced cancers. The table came from immunoSEQ multiplex PCR; TCRdb's copy has only in-frame clones and leaves some out. The sample carries 82,000 or so clones, 75% to 90% recorded once. Sample: CD4+ or CD8+ T cells sorted from blood, taken in a trial of the OX40 agonist ivuxolimab. The receptors shown here come from an adult with an advanced solid tumor such as melanoma, head and neck, liver or kidney cancer.

The V gene is TRBV5-6, the J gene TRBJ1-1, with D possibly TRBD1 on 5 matching bases. Per the germline V gene, CDR1 is SGHDT and CDR2 is YYEEEE. Deletions cut 0 bases from V and 0 bases from J, with 12 bases between. CDR3 length: 16 amino acids. The CDR3 nucleotides read TGTGCCAGCAGCTTGGGGGCAGGGATCATGAACACTGAAGCTTTCTTT. It is translated as CASSLGAGIMNTEAFF.

The chain has TRBV29-1 and TRBJ2-3; 8 bases line up with TRBD2. The CDR3 has 14 residues. J lost 3 bases, V lost 3 bases, and 5 bases had no gene match. Germline V gene data show CDR1 as SQVTM and CDR2 as ANQGSEA. CDR3 sequence: CSVDPSGSTDTQYF. DNA for the CDR3: TGCAGCGTTGACCCCAGCGGGAGTACAGATACGCAGTATTTT.

The V and J genes are TRBV19 and TRBJ2-3, with a tentative D call TRBD2 (6 bases). Germline-derived CDR1 and CDR2 are LNHDA and SQIVND (reference sequence). The CDR3 covers 17 residues. V was clipped by 5 bases and J by 4 bases, with 22 bases between them. CDR3 amino acids: CASSDNLGRAGSDTQYF. DNA for the CDR3: TGTGCCAGTAGTGATAACTTGGGACGCGCGGGGTCAGATACGCAGTATTTT.

In this sample, this clone turned up a few times. The chain carries TRBV5-4 and TRBJ2-4; D gene unclear. Trimming cost V 0 bases and J 9 bases, with 4 bases left between them. CDR3 length: 11 residues. Germline assignment: CDR1 SGHNT and CDR2 YYREEE (reference sequence). The CDR3 region has the DNA TGTGCCAGCAGCTTGGCGGGCATTCAGTACTTC. It yields the protein CASSLAGIQYF. Full variable domain (outside the CDR3, taken from reference TRBV5-4 and TRBJ2-4): ETGVTQSPTHLIKTRGQQVTLRCSSQSGHNTVSWYQQALGQGPQFIFQYYREEENGRGNFPPRFSGLQFPNYSSELNVNALELDDSALYLCASSLAGIQYFGAGTRLSVL.

V and J are TRBV29-1 and TRBJ2-2; D is unclear. Germline-derived CDR1 and CDR2 are SQVTM and ANQGSEA. The CDR3 extends over 13 amino acids. V was trimmed by 4 bases and J by 3 bases, leaving 9 bases between them. The CDR3 DNA reads TGCAGCGTTGGGGCAGGAGACACCGGGGAGCTGTTTTTT. Protein product: CSVGAGDTGELFF.

The gene calls are TRBV7-3 and TRBJ2-2, with D unresolved. Germline V gives CDR1 SGHTA, CDR2 FQGTGA. This CDR3 is 15 amino acids long. The V end lost 1 base, the J end lost 0 bases, and 6 bases lay between the germline ends. The CDR3 bases are TGTGCCAGCAGCTTAATGGCAGCGAACACCGGGGAGCTGTTTTTT. This sequence encodes CASSLMAANTGELFF.

The V call is TRBV7-8, the J call TRBJ2-1; D is uncertain. CDR1 and CDR2 (germline): SGHVS, FQNEAQ. The CDR3 is 14 amino acids. V was cut by 3 bases and J by 2 bases, with 8 bases left in between. As DNA, the CDR3 is TGTGCCAGCAGCTTGGCTACCCCCTACAATGAGCAGTTCTTC. Its translation: CASSLATPYNEQFF.

This clone was recorded a few times. J is TRBJ1-2 and V is TRBV2; TRBD1 might be the D (5 bases). V was cut by 4 bases and J by 3 bases, with 9 bases left in between. The CDR3 length is 13 residues. CDR1 and CDR2 (germline): SNHLY, FYNNEI. Here the CDR3 reads CASSVQVYYGYTF. The CDR3 DNA reads as TGTGCCAGCAGTGTACAGGTATACTATGGCTACACCTTC.

The chain links TRBV28 to TRBJ1-2; D perhaps matches TRBD1 (5 bases). CDR1 MDHEN and CDR2 SYDVKM come from the germline V gene. This CDR3 contains 13 residues. V lost 9 bases and J 4 bases, leaving 15 bases between the germline ends. The CDR3 here is CASAPGGGYGYTF. The CDR3, as DNA: TGTGCCAGTGCCCCCGGGGGAGGCTATGGCTACACCTTC.

The V gene is TRBV5-5, the J gene TRBJ2-3, with a tentative D call TRBD2 (5 bases). Deletions cut 1 base from V and 0 bases from J, with 12 bases between. From germline, CDR1 is SGHKS and CDR2 YYEKEE (reference sequence). The CDR3 totals 16 residues. The CDR3 reads CASSLTLRGSTDTQYF. CDR3 coding DNA: TGTGCCAGCAGCTTGACGCTCCGGGGAAGCACAGATACGCAGTATTTT.

CDR3: CASSQERMSGGLNTGELFF. CDR3 coding DNA: TGTGCCAGCAGCCAAGAACGGATGAGCGGGGGTCTGAACACCGGGGAGCTGTTTTTT. The gene calls are TRBV4-2 and TRBJ2-2; 8 bases align to TRBD2. Germline trimming cut 0 bases from V and 1 base from J; bases unmatched to any gene: 10. From germline, CDR1 is LGHNA and CDR2 YNFKEQ. CDR3 size: 19 residues.

V gene TRBV6-5 combines with J gene TRBJ1-4, with 10 bases lining up with TRBD1. This CDR3 is built from 14 residues. Trimming cost V 5 bases and J 7 bases; bases outside gene matches: 4. Germline V gene data show CDR1 as MNHEY and CDR2 as SVGAGI. The CDR3 sequence: CASSRDRGGEKLFF. The CDR3 nucleotides read TGTGCCAGCAGTCGGGACAGGGGAGGTGAAAAACTGTTTTTT.

Concerning this clone: This specimen includes other DNA sequences encoding the same CDR3. The chain joins TRBV5-6 to TRBJ1-5, with 8 nucleotides matching TRBD1. Germline CDR1 reads SGHDT; CDR2 reads YYEEEE. With 2 bases clipped from V and 4 bases from J, the junction kept 8 bases outside the gene matches. CDR3 length: 16 amino acids. CDR3 sequence reads: CASSLGTGDGNQPQHF. CDR3 bases: TGTGCCAGCAGCTTAGGGACAGGAGATGGGAATCAGCCCCAGCATTTT.

The chain recombines TRBV5-4 with TRBJ1-1; 7 nucleotides match TRBD1. This CDR3 is 15 amino acids long. Germline V gene sequence: CDR1 SGHNT, CDR2 YYREEE (reference sequence). Germline trimming cut 4 bases from V and 3 bases from J; bases unmatched to any gene: 9. This CDR3 is CASSLGQEGYTEAFF. The CDR3 DNA follows: TGTGCCAGCAGCCTCGGACAGGAAGGGTACACTGAAGCTTTCTTT.

This clone was detected only a few times. The V and J genes are TRBV7-9 and TRBJ2-7; D ambiguous. This CDR3 has 12 amino acids. V gave up 5 bases and J gave up 0 bases, with 5 bases separating them. Germline CDR1 SEHNR, CDR2 FQNEAQ (reference sequence). The CDR3 DNA is TGTGCCAGCAGCCCGAGCTCCTACGAGCAGTACTTC. It yields the protein CASSPSSYEQYF.

This rearrangement joins TRBV30 to TRBJ1-2; D uncertain. The V gene's germline CDR1 is GTSNPN and CDR2 SVGIG (reference sequence). The CDR3 spans 10 residues. Deletions cut 7 bases from V and 7 bases from J, with 10 bases between. The CDR3 nucleotides are TGTGCCTCGCTGGGAGGTGGCTACACCTTC. Residues: CASLGGGYTF. Full variable domain (rest looked up from reference TRBV30 and TRBJ1-2): SQTIHQWPATLVQPVGSPLSLECTVEGTSNPNLYWYRQAAGRGLQLLFYSVGIGQISSEVPQNLSASRPQDRQFILSSKKLLLSDSGFYLCASLGGGYTFGSGTRLTVV.

The CDR3 loop is CATSREAVRSYEQYF. The CDR3 DNA reads as TGTGCCACCAGCAGAGAGGCTGTCAGATCCTACGAGCAGTACTTC. The gene calls are TRBV15 and TRBJ2-5; D ambiguous. Near its end, the DNA agrees better with TRBJ2-7, so the J call may be wrong. Germline V lookup: CDR1 LNHNV, CDR2 YYDKDF (reference sequence). The CDR3 extends over 15 amino acids.

This clone was seen a single time. The chain links TRBV6-5 to TRBJ2-5; no clear D. Germline V gene lookup returns CDR1 MNHEY and CDR2 SVGAGI. Deletions cut 2 bases from V and 1 base from J, with 5 bases between. The CDR3 runs to 13 residues. CDR3 in amino acids: CASSYTRQETQYF. The CDR3 DNA sequence: TGTGCCAGCAGTTACACCCGCCAAGAGACCCAGTACTTC.

This clone was seen only a few times. V and J are TRBV10-1 and TRBJ1-2; tentatively, D is TRBD1 (5 bases). Germline-derived CDR1 and CDR2 are WNHNN and SYGVQD (reference sequence). This CDR3 has 16 amino acids. The ends were cut back, 0 bases at V and 7 bases at J, with 18 bases in the middle. The CDR3 nucleotides are TGCGCCAGCAGTGAGTCCACCCGGGTCAGGGAAGTTGGCTACACCTTC. Amino acid sequence: CASSESTRVREVGYTF.

The chain employs TRBV2 and TRBJ1-1; possibly TRBD1 for D (5 bases). The CDR3 sequence is 14 residues long. V was cut by 2 bases and J by 1 base, with 8 bases left in between. Germline V gene sequence: CDR1 SNHLY, CDR2 FYNNEI. The CDR3 spells CASSERQGNTEAFF. The CDR3 coding sequence is TGTGCCAGCAGTGAACGGCAGGGGAACACTGAAGCTTTCTTT.

The chain carries TRBV4-1 and TRBJ1-4, with a tentative D call TRBD1 (5 bases). Between the trimmed V and J ends, which lost 4 bases and 0 bases, there was a span of 15 bases. CDR1 and CDR2 (germline): MGHRA, YSYEKL. The CDR3 runs to 17 residues. The CDR3 reads CASSLGVTGPTNEKLFF. As DNA, the CDR3 is TGCGCCAGCAGCCTAGGGGTGACGGGTCCAACTAATGAAAAACTGTTTTTT.

The J gene is TRBJ2-2, the V gene TRBV7-3, with a possible D match to TRBD2 (7 bases). V lost 10 bases to trimming and J lost 6 bases, with 15 bases between them. Germline CDR1 and CDR2: SGHTA and FQGTGA. CDR3 length: 13 residues. This CDR3 reads CATTGRGPGELFF. CDR3 nucleotide sequence: TGTGCCACCACGGGGCGGGGGCCCGGGGAGCTGTTTTTT.

This clone was detected once. The chain employs TRBV30 and TRBJ1-3, with 9 bases that match TRBD1. Germline V gene lookup returns CDR1 GTSNPN and CDR2 SVGIG (reference sequence). V gave up 4 bases and J gave up 6 bases; unmatched junction bases: 10. The CDR3 sequence is 15 residues long. Here the CDR3 DNA reads TGTGCCTGGAACAGGCCGGGACAGGGTGTAAACACCATATATTTT. The encoded protein is CAWNRPGQGVNTIYF.